Given below is one T cell receptor beta chain in context. The antigen remains unidentified. The CDR3 has 16 residues. Germline V gene data show CDR1 as SQVTM and CDR2 as ANQGSEA. The data belong to a study of CXCR3-negative and CXCR3-positive naive CD8 T cells. Broader study findings: CXCR3-positive naive cells carried more hydrophobic TRB CDR3s than CXCR3-negative naive cells did.

The libraries of TRB cDNA were constructed through 5' RACE using UMI labels. Reprocessing the 5' RACE reads, TCRdb reports a single entry for every CDR3 protein and omits DNA. The sample includes some 130,000 distinct CDR3 sequences. The TCR comes from a human donor in good health. Some clones in this sample may be carry-over from other donors' samples. V is TRBV29-1 and J is TRBJ2-7; the D call from TCRdb, TRBD2, cannot be confirmed without DNA. Sequenced input: naive CXCR3+ CD8+ T cells from blood. Noted subset: CD45RO-CCR7+CD27+CD95- naive CD8+ T cells expressing CXCR3 (TNR3+). CDR3 loop: CSVETLEGLVGYEQYF.